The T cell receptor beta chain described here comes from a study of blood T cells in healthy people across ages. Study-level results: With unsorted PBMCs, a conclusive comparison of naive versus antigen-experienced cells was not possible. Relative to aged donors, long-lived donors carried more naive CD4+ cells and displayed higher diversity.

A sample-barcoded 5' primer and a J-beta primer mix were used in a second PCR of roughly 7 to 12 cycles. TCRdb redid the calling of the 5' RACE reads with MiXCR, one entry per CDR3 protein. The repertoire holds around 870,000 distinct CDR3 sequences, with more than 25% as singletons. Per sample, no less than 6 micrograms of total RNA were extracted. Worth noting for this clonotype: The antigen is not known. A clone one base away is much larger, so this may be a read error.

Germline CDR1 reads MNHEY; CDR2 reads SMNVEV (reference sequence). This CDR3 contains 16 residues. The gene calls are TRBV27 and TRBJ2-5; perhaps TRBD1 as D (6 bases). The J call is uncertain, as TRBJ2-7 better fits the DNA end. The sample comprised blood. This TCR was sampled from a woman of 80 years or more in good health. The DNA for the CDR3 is TGTGCCGGCAGGGTGGGTGGGGGCAGATCGTCCTACGAGCAGTACTTC. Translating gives CAGRVGGGRSSYEQYF.